The rows below give T cell receptor beta chains drawn from one sample of a study of blood T cell repertoires in COVID-19. The table came from immunoSEQ multiplex PCR; TCRdb's copy has only in-frame clones and leaves some out. The sample lists tens of thousands of clones; 75% to 90% were seen once. The sample taken for sequencing was peripheral blood. These receptors were taken from a man aged 55 to 69 with active or convalescent COVID-19. Each CDR3 is given with its conserved first and last residue. Each record gives: CDR3 protein, CDR3 DNA, J gene, V gene, clone size, D gene, CDR3 length. A D gene is named only where the DNA matches it firmly. The size of a clone is reported for some rows only, either as once, few or many, or as a class for expanded clones.

CDR3aa: CASRASGTGFKGYTF
CDR3nt: TGTGCCAGCAGGGCCTCCGGGACAGGGTTTAAGGGCTACACCTTC
j_gene: TRBJ1-2
v_gene: TRBV27
abundance: many
d_gene: TRBD1
len: 15

CDR3aa: CASSSIWGGMTQYF
CDR3nt: TGTGCCAGCAGCTCAATCTGGGGGGGCATGACCCAGTACTTC
j_gene: TRBJ2-5
v_gene: TRBV11-2
abundance: NA
d_gene: NA
len: 14

CDR3aa: CASSPGQGQPQHF
CDR3nt: TGTGCCAGCAGCCCGGGACAAGGCCAGCCCCAGCATTTT
j_gene: TRBJ1-5
v_gene: TRBV7-2
abundance: NA
d_gene: NA
len: 13

CDR3aa: CASRRTGGAGYTF
CDR3nt: TGTGCCAGCAGGAGGACAGGGGGGGCTGGCTACACCTTC
j_gene: TRBJ1-2
v_gene: TRBV2
abundance: NA
d_gene: TRBD1
len: 13

CDR3aa: CASRKTVYNEQFF
CDR3nt: TGTGCCAGCAGAAAGACAGTTTACAATGAGCAGTTCTTC
j_gene: TRBJ2-1
v_gene: TRBV28
abundance: NA
d_gene: NA
len: 13

CDR3aa: CASGLCPVNQPQHF
CDR3nt: TGTGCTAGTGGTTTGTGCCCGGTCAATCAGCCCCAGCATTTT
j_gene: TRBJ1-5
v_gene: TRBV12-5
abundance: NA
d_gene: NA
len: 14

CDR3aa: CASSMGQGGADTQYF
CDR3nt: TGTGCCAGTAGTATGGGACAGGGAGGCGCAGATACGCAGTATTTT
j_gene: TRBJ2-3
v_gene: TRBV19
abundance: NA
d_gene: TRBD1
len: 15

CDR3aa: CAINGGDNYGYTF
CDR3nt: TGTGCCATCAACGGCGGTGATAACTATGGCTACACCTTC
j_gene: TRBJ1-2
v_gene: TRBV10-3
abundance: NA
d_gene: NA
len: 13

CDR3aa: CASRYPGSGPYGYTF
CDR3nt: TGTGCCAGCAGATACCCCGGCTCAGGGCCCTATGGCTACACCTTC
j_gene: TRBJ1-2
v_gene: TRBV27
abundance: NA
d_gene: NA
len: 15

CDR3aa: CASSWAGNEKLFF
CDR3nt: TGCGCCAGCAGCTGGGCGGGAAATGAAAAACTGTTTTTT
j_gene: TRBJ1-4
v_gene: TRBV5-1
abundance: NA
d_gene: NA
len: 13

CDR3aa: CASRTGRGYTF
CDR3nt: TGTGCCAGTCGCACAGGACGCGGCTACACCTTC
j_gene: TRBJ1-2
v_gene: TRBV19
abundance: NA
d_gene: NA
len: 11

CDR3aa: CASSFGTATNEKLFF
CDR3nt: TGTGCCAGCAGCTTCGGGACAGCAACTAATGAAAAACTGTTTTTT
j_gene: TRBJ1-4
v_gene: TRBV7-9
abundance: NA
d_gene: TRBD1
len: 15

CDR3aa: CASSPEGLAITFWDEQFF
CDR3nt: TGTGCCAGCAGCCCCGAGGGACTAGCGATAACGTTTTGGGATGAGCAGTTCTTC
j_gene: TRBJ2-1
v_gene: TRBV7-2
abundance: NA
d_gene: TRBD2
len: 18

CDR3aa: CASSGRTVSTDTQYF
CDR3nt: TGTGCCAGCAGTGGGAGGACAGTGAGCACAGATACGCAGTATTTT
j_gene: TRBJ2-3
v_gene: TRBV2
abundance: NA
d_gene: NA
len: 15

CDR3aa: CASSTGFGNTIYF
CDR3nt: TGTGCCAGCAGCACAGGGTTCGGAAACACCATATATTTT
j_gene: TRBJ1-3
v_gene: TRBV27
abundance: NA
d_gene: NA
len: 13

CDR3aa: CASSSSGQGIDTQYF
CDR3nt: TGTGCCAGCAGCTCTTCCGGACAGGGGATAGATACGCAGTATTTT
j_gene: TRBJ2-3
v_gene: TRBV7-9
abundance: NA
d_gene: TRBD1
len: 15

CDR3aa: CASLTGGLGGTQYF
CDR3nt: TGTGCCAGCTTAACCGGAGGTCTAGGGGGTACGCAGTATTTT
j_gene: TRBJ2-3
v_gene: TRBV6-5
abundance: NA
d_gene: NA
len: 14

CDR3aa: CASRGTSGRWQTQYF
CDR3nt: TGTGCCAGCAGGGGGACTAGCGGGAGGTGGCAGACCCAGTACTTC
j_gene: TRBJ2-5
v_gene: TRBV6-5
abundance: many
d_gene: TRBD2
len: 15

CDR3aa: CASSPLGQITGNTIYF
CDR3nt: TGCGCCAGCAGCCCCCTCGGACAGATAACTGGAAACACCATATATTTT
j_gene: TRBJ1-3
v_gene: TRBV4-1
abundance: NA
d_gene: NA
len: 16

CDR3aa: CAWSVKAGRKLPYSPLHF
CDR3nt: TGTGCCTGGAGTGTAAAGGCAGGGAGGAAGTTACCTTATTCACCCCTCCACTTT
j_gene: TRBJ1-6
v_gene: TRBV30
abundance: NA
d_gene: NA
len: 18

CDR3aa: CASSQGGPGELFF
CDR3nt: TGCGCCAGCAGCCAAGGTGGGCCCGGGGAGCTGTTTTTT
j_gene: TRBJ2-2
v_gene: TRBV4-1
abundance: NA
d_gene: NA
len: 13

CDR3aa: CASSLAGGEAFF
CDR3nt: TGTGCCAGCAGCTTAGCCGGCGGGGAAGCTTTCTTT
j_gene: TRBJ1-1
v_gene: TRBV7-8
abundance: NA
d_gene: NA
len: 12

CDR3aa: CASSGSRTETQYF
CDR3nt: TGTGCCAGTAGCGGGAGTAGGACAGAGACCCAGTACTTC
j_gene: TRBJ2-5
v_gene: TRBV19
abundance: once
d_gene: NA
len: 13

CDR3aa: CASSRGQGAVELFF
CDR3nt: TGTGCCAGTAGTAGGGGACAGGGGGCCGTGGAGCTGTTTTTT
j_gene: TRBJ2-2
v_gene: TRBV19
abundance: NA
d_gene: TRBD1
len: 14

CDR3aa: CASRDRDMAEAFF
CDR3nt: TGTGCCAGTAGGGACAGGGATATGGCTGAAGCTTTCTTT
j_gene: TRBJ1-1
v_gene: TRBV19
abundance: NA
d_gene: TRBD1
len: 13

CDR3aa: CASSARGGYSNQPQHF
CDR3nt: TGTGCCAGCAGTGCCCGGGGGGGATATAGCAATCAGCCCCAGCATTTT
j_gene: TRBJ1-5
v_gene: TRBV6-1
abundance: NA
d_gene: NA
len: 16

CDR3aa: CASSYSGARNSPLHF
CDR3nt: TGTGCCAGCAGTTATTCAGGGGCAAGGAATTCACCCCTCCACTTT
j_gene: TRBJ1-6
v_gene: TRBV6-5
abundance: once
d_gene: NA
len: 15

CDR3aa: CATTRWQGIHNEQFF
CDR3nt: TGTGCCACAACACGGTGGCAGGGAATCCACAATGAGCAGTTCTTC
j_gene: TRBJ2-1
v_gene: TRBV19
abundance: NA
d_gene: NA
len: 15

CDR3aa: CASTVGLYISGGDSTDTQYF
CDR3nt: TGCGCCAGCACCGTAGGATTGTACATTAGCGGGGGGGATAGCACAGATACGCAGTATTTT
j_gene: TRBJ2-3
v_gene: TRBV5-1
abundance: NA
d_gene: TRBD2
len: 20

CDR3aa: CASSSGDRGSLETQYF
CDR3nt: TGTGCCAGCAGTTCCGGGGACAGGGGGTCTTTAGAGACCCAGTACTTC
j_gene: TRBJ2-5
v_gene: TRBV6-5
abundance: NA
d_gene: TRBD1
len: 16

CDR3aa: CATQGTANSPLHF
CDR3nt: TGTGCCACCCAAGGGACAGCTAATTCACCCCTCCACTTT
j_gene: TRBJ1-6
v_gene: TRBV24-1
abundance: NA
d_gene: TRBD1
len: 13

CDR3aa: CASKQAPLTGELFF
CDR3nt: TGTGCCAGCAAACAGGCACCGCTCACCGGGGAGCTGTTTTTT
j_gene: TRBJ2-2
v_gene: TRBV6-5
abundance: NA
d_gene: NA
len: 14

CDR3aa: CASSQVNTGELFF
CDR3nt: TGTGCCAGCAGTCAAGTAAATACCGGGGAGCTGTTTTTT
j_gene: TRBJ2-2
v_gene: TRBV3-1/TRBV3-2
abundance: few
d_gene: NA
len: 13

CDR3aa: CASSSRSGGEKLFF
CDR3nt: TGTGCCAGCTCATCGAGATCAGGGGGTGAAAAACTGTTTTTT
j_gene: TRBJ1-4
v_gene: TRBV18
abundance: NA
d_gene: TRBD1
len: 14

CDR3aa: CASSLDSASGKRGEQFF
CDR3nt: TGTGCCAGCAGCTTAGACTCAGCTAGCGGGAAGCGGGGTGAGCAGTTCTTC
j_gene: TRBJ2-1
v_gene: TRBV11-2
abundance: NA
d_gene: TRBD2
len: 17

CDR3aa: CASSPPGFDDEKLFF
CDR3nt: TGTGCCAGCAGTCCCCCAGGGTTTGACGATGAAAAACTGTTTTTT
j_gene: TRBJ1-4
v_gene: TRBV6-5
abundance: NA
d_gene: NA
len: 15

CDR3aa: CASSGALGGEETQYF
CDR3nt: TGTGCCAGCAGTGGCGCGCTAGGAGGGGAAGAGACCCAGTACTTC
j_gene: TRBJ2-5
v_gene: TRBV2
abundance: NA
d_gene: NA
len: 15